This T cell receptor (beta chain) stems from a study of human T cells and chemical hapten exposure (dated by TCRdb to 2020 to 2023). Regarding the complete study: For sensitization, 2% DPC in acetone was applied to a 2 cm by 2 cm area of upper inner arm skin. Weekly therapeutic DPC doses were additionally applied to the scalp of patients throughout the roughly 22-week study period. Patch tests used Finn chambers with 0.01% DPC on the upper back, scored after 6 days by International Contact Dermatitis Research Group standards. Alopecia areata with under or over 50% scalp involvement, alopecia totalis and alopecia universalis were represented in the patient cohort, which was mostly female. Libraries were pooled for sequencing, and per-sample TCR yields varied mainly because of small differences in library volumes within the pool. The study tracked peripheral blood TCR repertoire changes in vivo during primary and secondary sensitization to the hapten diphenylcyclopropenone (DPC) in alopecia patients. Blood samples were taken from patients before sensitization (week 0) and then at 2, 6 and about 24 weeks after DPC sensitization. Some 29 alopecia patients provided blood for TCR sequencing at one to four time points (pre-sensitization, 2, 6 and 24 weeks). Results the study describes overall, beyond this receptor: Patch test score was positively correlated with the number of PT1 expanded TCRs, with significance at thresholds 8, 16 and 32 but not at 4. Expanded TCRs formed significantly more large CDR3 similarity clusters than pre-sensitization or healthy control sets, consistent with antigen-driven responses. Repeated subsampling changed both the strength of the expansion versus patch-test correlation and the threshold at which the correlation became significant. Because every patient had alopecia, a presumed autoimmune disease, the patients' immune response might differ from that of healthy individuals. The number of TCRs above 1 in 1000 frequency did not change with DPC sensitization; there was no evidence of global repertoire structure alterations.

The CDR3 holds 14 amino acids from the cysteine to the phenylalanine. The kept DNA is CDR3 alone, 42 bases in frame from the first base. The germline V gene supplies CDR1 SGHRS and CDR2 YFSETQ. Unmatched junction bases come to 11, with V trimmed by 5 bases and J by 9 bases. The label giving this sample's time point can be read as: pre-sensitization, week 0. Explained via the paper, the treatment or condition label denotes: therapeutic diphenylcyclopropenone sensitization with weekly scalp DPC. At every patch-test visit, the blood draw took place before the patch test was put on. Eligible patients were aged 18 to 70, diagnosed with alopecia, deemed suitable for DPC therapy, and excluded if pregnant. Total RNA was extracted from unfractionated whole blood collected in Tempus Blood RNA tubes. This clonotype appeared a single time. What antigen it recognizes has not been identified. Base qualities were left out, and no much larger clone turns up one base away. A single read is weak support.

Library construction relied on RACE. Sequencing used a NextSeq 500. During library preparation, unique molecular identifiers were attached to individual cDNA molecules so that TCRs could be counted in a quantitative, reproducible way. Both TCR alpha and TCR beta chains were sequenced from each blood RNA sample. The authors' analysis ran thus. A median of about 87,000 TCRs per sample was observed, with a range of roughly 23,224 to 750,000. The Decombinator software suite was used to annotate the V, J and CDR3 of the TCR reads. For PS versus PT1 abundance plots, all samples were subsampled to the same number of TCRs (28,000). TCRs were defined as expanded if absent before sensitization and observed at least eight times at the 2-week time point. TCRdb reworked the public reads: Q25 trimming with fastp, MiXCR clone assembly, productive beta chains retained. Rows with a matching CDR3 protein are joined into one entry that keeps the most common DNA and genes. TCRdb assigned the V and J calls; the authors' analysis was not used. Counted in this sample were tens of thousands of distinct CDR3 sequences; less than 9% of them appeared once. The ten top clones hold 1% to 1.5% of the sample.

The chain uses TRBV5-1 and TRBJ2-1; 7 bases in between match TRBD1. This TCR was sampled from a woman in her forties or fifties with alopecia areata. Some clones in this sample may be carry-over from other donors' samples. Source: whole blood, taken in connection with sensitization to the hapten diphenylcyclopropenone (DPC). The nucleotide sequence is TGCGCCAGCAGTCCTAACACAGGGGCGGGTGAGCAGTTCTTC. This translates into CASSPNTGAGEQFF.